This T cell receptor (beta chain) originates from a study of blood T cell repertoires in COVID-19. Trimming stripped 0 bases from V and 0 bases from J, with 7 bases between. Germline lookup yields CDR1 SGHKS and CDR2 YYEKEE (reference sequence). This CDR3 has 16 amino acids. Here immunoSEQ multiplex PCR was the method, and the copy in TCRdb shows in-frame clones only, minus some. The data hold about 210,000 clones, with more than 75% observed a single time. The chain has TRBV5-5 and TRBJ2-6; no firm D call. The sequence was collected from a woman aged 70-85 years with COVID-19, enrolled during active disease. Sequenced sample: peripheral blood. CDR3 amino acids: CASSLASPSGANVLTF. The CDR3 nucleotides are TGTGCCAGCAGCTTGGCTTCCCCCTCTGGGGCCAACGTCCTGACTTTC.